This T cell receptor beta chain was sequenced for a study of spatial heterogeneity in lung cancer. Study in general: Beta-chain sequences were consistently detected more often than alpha-chain sequences.

Regarding time point: sample taken at primary tumor resection. The input material, whole RNA from tumor, nontumor lung or frozen PBMC, was sequenced unsorted. CDR1 and CDR2 from the germline V gene are SGHVS and FQNEAQ. Trimming stripped 7 bases from V and 0 bases from J, with 19 bases between. This CDR3 has 17 amino acids. TCRdb recomputed calls from the 5' RACE reads with MiXCR, one row per CDR3 protein. The sample contains more than 15,000 distinct CDR3 sequences, approximately 6.2% of which appear only once. This clonotype was observed many times. Its antigen is unknown. This beta chain is a stray read from a library made for alpha chains; its abundance is not meaningful. The study, taken as a whole, reports: Counts of expanded intratumoral alpha and beta TCRs tracked tumor mutation counts.

The gene calls are TRBV7-8 and TRBJ1-5; no reliable D call. The input for sequencing was lung tumor tissue, taken at surgery. The clonotype originates from a male donor with early-stage non-small cell lung cancer. CDR3 sequence: CASISVMENYSNQPQHF. DNA of the CDR3: TGTGCCAGCATCTCCGTGATGGAAAACTATAGCAATCAGCCCCAGCATTTT.